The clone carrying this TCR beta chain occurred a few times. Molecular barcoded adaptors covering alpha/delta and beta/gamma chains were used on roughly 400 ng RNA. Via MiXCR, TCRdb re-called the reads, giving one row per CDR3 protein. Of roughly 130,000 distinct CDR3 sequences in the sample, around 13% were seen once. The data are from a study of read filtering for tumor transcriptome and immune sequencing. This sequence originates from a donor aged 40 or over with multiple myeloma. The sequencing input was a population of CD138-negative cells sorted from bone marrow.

CDR3 bases: TGTGCCAGCGGGGGGGACAGGGGGTACACTGAAGCTTTCTTT. This encodes CASGGDRGYTEAFF. The rearrangement links TRBV28 to TRBJ1-1; 11 nucleotides match TRBD1. CDR3 length: 14 residues. V dropped 8 bases and J dropped 3; count of bases not matched to a gene: 5. Germline V CDR1 and CDR2: MDHEN, SYDVKM.